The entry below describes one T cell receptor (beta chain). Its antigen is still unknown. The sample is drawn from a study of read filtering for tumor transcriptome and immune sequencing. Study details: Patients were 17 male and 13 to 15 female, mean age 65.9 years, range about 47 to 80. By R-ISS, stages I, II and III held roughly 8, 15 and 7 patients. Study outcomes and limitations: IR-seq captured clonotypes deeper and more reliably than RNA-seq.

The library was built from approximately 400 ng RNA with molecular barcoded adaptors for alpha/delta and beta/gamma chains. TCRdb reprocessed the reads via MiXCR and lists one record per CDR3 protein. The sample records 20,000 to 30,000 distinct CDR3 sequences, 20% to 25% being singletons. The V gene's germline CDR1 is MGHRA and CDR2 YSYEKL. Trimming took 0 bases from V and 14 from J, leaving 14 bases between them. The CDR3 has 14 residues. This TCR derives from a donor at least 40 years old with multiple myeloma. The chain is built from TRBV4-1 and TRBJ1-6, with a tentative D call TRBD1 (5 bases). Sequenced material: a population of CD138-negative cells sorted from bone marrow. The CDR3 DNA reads TGCGCCAGCAGCCAAGATTCGACAGTTGGGACCCTCCACTTT. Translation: CASSQDSTVGTLHF.